This T cell receptor beta chain originates from a study of memory CD4+ T cells and cytomegalovirus serostatus. Libraries were prepared by immunoSEQ multiplex PCR; TCRdb keeps only in-frame clonotypes and omits some of them. The repertoire holds about 57,000 clones, over 75% seen once, with 0.65% to 0.9% in the top ten. This CDR3 has 14 residues. CDR1 and CDR2 from the germline V gene are SGHTA and FQGNSA. Trimming left V 2 bases short and J 4 bases short, with 11 bases between. The sort gate was single viable CD3+CD4+CD8-CD45RO+ cells for memory CD4+ T cells. The V call is TRBV7-2, the J call TRBJ1-1; D remains unclear. Specimen: memory CD4+ T cells from blood. The source is an adult in good health and CMV-seronegative. CDR3 nucleotides: TGTGCCAGCAGCTTAAGCCAGTTTGGCACTGAAGCTTTCTTT. Its translation is CASSLSQFGTEAFF.